This T cell receptor (beta chain) stems from a study of T cells after yellow fever vaccination. TCRdb recomputed calls from the 5' RACE reads with MiXCR, one row per CDR3 protein. Of 200,000 to 300,000 distinct CDR3 sequences detected, over 10% appear once; the ten largest clones hold about 0.54%. This CDR3 contains 15 residues. Deletions cut 1 base from V and 1 base from J, with 11 bases between. Germline V gives CDR1 SGDLS, CDR2 YYNGEE. This receptor was obtained from a man between 25 and 39 years old who received the YFV17D yellow fever vaccine. The sample consisted of CD4+ T cells sorted from PBMCs, taken 45 days after the yellow fever booster vaccination. V and J are TRBV9 and TRBJ1-1; D might be TRBD1 (6 bases). The CDR3 protein is CASSVYPGENTEAFF. The CDR3 DNA follows: TGTGCCAGCAGCGTATACCCAGGGGAGAACACTGAAGCTTTCTTT.